This is a list of T cell receptor beta chains from one sample in a study of blood T cell repertoires in COVID-19. Clones were sequenced by immunoSEQ multiplex PCR, and TCRdb holds only the in-frame ones, with some missing. The sample lists some 250,000 clones, around 93% seen once, with about 1.2% in the top ten. Sequencing was performed on PBMCs or T cells enriched from blood (not recorded which). The receptors stem from a human donor in a cohort exposed to, infected with or recovered from COVID-19 (not recorded which). The donor label of this sample is uncertain. Each CDR3 is given with its conserved first and last residue.

CASSVDGGGSYEQYF	TRBV9	TRBJ2-7
CASALGGGTDTQYF	TRBV5-1	TRBJ2-3
CASSLDRTSYGYTF	TRBV5-4	TRBJ1-2
CASSQDIARAAYEQYF	TRBV4-3	TRBJ2-7
CSVEKSTEAFF	TRBV29-1	TRBJ1-1
CASSSGQGLSPYEQYF	TRBV5-1	TRBJ2-7
CASSLGTSGNQETQYF	TRBV5-1	TRBJ2-5
CASGLWVDSNKGGYTF	TRBV12-5	TRBJ1-2
CASSSGGDQPQHF	TRBV18	TRBJ1-5
CASSPTDRIVLDLPDTQYF	TRBV18	TRBJ2-3
CASSMLAGGGTDTQYF	TRBV19	TRBJ2-3
CASSLSGTNSYEQYF	TRBV7-2	TRBJ2-7
CASSPLAGSYNEQFF	TRBV7-9	TRBJ2-1
CASSPHGTLGVNTEAFF	TRBV3-1/TRBV3-2	TRBJ1-1
CASSPQGLSGANVLTF	TRBV6-6	TRBJ2-6
CASSQDGVTGELFF	TRBV4-3	TRBJ2-2
CSKGVIGNSPLHF	TRBV5-4	TRBJ1-6
CASSEAQGLRTEAFF	TRBV2	TRBJ1-1
CASSYDRIPREQYF	TRBV6-5	TRBJ2-7
CASSGTGAEYYGYTF	TRBV9	TRBJ1-2
CSALMRNTQYF	TRBV20-1	TRBJ2-3
CASSLTGAEQYF	TRBV25-1	TRBJ2-7
CASSLRAGGTEAFF	TRBV27	TRBJ1-1
CASSYLRTGELFF	TRBV6-6	TRBJ2-2
CASSFRGPSNTGELFF	TRBV11-2	TRBJ2-2
CASSGGLAGFTDTQYF	TRBV5-1	TRBJ2-3
CASSSTNRGLFGYTF	TRBV11-2	TRBJ1-2